The source of this T cell receptor beta chain is a study of technical replicates of blood from several donors. Repertoires were generated with immunoSEQ multiplex PCR, while TCRdb's copy carries only in-frame clones and drops some. This sample yields under 90,000 clones, of which approximately 97% are seen a single time; approximately 0.2% belongs to the top ten. The sample consisted of T cells isolated from PBMCs. The source of this sequence is a human donor in good health.

CDR3 nucleotides: TGCAGCGTGGAGAGCTCTGGAAACACCATATATTTT. It specifies CSVESSGNTIYF. J is TRBJ1-3 and V is TRBV29-1, with D unclear. The length of the CDR3 is 12 residues. V was clipped by 6 bases and J by 0 bases, with 6 bases between them. Germline-derived CDR1 and CDR2 are SQVTM and ANQGSEA. The full variable domain, its missing parts supplied by reference TRBV29-1 and TRBJ1-3, is SAVISQKPSRDICQRGTSLTIQCQVDSQVTMMFWYRQQPGQSLTLIATANQGSEATYESGFVIDKFPISRPNLTFSTLTVSNMSPEDSSIYLCSVESSGNTIYFGEGSWLTVV.